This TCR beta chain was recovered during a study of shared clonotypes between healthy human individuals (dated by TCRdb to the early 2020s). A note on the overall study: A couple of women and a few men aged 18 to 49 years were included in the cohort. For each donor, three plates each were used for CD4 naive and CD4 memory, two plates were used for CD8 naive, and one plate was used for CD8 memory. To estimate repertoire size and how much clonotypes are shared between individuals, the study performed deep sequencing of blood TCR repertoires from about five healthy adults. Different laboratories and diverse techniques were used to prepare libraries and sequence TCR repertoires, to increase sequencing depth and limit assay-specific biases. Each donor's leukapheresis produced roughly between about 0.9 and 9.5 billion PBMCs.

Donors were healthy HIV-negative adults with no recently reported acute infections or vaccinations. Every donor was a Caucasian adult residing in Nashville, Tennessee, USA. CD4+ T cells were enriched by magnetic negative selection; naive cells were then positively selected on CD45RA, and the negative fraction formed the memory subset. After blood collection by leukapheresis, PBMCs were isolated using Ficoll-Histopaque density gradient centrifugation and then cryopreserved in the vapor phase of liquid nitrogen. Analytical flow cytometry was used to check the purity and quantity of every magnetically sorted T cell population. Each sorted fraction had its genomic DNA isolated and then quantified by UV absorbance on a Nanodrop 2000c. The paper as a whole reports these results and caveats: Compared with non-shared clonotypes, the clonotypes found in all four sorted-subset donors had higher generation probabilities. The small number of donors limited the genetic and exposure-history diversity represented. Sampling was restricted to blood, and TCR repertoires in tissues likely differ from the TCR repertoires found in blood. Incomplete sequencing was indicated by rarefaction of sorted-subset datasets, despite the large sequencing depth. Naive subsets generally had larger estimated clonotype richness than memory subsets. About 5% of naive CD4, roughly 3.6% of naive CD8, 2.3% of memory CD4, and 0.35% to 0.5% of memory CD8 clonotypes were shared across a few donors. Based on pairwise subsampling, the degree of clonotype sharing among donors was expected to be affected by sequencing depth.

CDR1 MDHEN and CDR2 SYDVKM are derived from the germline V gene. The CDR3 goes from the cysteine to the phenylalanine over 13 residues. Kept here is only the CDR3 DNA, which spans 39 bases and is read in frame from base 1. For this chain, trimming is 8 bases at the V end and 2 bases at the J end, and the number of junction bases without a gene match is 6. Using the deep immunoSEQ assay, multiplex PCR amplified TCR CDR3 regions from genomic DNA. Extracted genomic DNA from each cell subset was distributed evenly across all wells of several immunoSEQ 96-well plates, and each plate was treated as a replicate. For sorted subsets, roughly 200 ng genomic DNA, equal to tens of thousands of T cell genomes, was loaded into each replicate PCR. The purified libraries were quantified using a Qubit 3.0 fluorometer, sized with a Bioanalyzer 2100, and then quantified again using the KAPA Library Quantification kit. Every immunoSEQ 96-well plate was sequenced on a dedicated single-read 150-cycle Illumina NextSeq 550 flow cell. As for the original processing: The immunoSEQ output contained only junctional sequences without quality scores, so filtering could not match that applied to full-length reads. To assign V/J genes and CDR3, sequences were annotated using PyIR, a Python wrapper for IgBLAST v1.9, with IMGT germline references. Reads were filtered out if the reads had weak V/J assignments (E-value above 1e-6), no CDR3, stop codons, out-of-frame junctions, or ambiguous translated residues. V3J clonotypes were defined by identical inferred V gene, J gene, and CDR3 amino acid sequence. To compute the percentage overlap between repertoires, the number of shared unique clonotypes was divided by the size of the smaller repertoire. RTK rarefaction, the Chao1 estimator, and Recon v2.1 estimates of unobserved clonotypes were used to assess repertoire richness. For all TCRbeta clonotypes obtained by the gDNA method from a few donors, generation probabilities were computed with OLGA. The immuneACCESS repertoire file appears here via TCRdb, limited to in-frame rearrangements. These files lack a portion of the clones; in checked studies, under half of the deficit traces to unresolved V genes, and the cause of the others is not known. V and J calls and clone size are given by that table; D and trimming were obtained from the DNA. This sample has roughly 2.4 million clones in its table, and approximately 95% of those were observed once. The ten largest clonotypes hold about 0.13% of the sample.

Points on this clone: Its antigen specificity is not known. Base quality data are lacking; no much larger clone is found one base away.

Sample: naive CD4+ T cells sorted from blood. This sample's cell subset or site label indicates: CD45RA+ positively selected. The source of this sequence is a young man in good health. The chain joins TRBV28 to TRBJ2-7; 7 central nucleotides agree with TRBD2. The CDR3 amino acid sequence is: CASRLGTTYEQYF. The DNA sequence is TGTGCCAGCCGCCTCGGGACTACCTACGAGCAGTACTTC.